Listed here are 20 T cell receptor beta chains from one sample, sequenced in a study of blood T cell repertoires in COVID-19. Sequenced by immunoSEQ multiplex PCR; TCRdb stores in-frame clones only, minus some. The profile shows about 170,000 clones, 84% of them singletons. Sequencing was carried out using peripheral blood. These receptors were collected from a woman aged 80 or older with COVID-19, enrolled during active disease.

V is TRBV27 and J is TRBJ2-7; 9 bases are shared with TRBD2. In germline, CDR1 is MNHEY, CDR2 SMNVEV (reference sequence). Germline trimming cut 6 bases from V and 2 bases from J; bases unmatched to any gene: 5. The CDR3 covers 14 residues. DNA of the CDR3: TGTGCCAGCAGGGGTAGCGGGGGCCCCTACGAGCAGTACTTC. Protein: CASRGSGGPYEQYF.

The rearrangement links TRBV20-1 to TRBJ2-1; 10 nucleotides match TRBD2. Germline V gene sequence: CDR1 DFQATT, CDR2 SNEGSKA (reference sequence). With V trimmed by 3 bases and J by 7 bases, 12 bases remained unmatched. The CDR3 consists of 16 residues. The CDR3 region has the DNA TGCAGTGCTAGTTCCGCGGGGGCTAGCGGGAGAAATGAGCAGTTCTTC. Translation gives CSASSAGASGRNEQFF.

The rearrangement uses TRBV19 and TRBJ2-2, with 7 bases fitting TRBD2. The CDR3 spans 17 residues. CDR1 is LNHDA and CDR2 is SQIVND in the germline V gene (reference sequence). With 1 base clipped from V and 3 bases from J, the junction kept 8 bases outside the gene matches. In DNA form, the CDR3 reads TGTGCCAGTAGTATAGGATCCGGCGGGGGTGACACCGGGGAGCTGTTTTTT. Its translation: CASSIGSGGGDTGELFF.

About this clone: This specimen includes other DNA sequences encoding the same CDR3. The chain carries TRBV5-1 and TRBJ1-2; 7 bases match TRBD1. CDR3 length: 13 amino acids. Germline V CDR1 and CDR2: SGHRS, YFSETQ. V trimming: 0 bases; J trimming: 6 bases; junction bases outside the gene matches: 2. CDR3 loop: CASSLGQGDGYTF. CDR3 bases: TGCGCCAGCAGCTTGGGACAGGGCGATGGCTACACCTTC.

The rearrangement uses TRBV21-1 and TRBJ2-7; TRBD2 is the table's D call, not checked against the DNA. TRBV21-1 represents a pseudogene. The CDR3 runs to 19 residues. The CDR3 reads CASSFGGEIPASIRYEQYF. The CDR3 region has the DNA TGTGCCAGCTCCTTTGGGGGGGAGATCCCAGCCTCCATCCGCTACGAGCAGTACTTC.

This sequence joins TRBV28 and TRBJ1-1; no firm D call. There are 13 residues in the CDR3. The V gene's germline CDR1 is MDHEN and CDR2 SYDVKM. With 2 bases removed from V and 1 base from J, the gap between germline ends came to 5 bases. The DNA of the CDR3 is TGTGCCAGCAGTTTAGGGCAGAACACTGAAGCTTTCTTT. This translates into CASSLGQNTEAFF.

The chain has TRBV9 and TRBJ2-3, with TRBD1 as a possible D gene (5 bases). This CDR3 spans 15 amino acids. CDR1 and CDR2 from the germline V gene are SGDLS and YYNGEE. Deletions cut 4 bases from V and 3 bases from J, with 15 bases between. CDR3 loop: CASSPRTSRTDTQYF. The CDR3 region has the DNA TGTGCCAGCAGCCCCCGGACATCGAGGACAGATACGCAGTATTTT.

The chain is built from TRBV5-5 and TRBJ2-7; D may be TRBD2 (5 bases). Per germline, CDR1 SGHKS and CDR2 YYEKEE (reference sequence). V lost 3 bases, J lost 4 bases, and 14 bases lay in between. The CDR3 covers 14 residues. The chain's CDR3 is CASSSLAWEYEQYF. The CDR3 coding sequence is TGTGCCAGCAGCTCACTCGCATGGGAGTACGAGCAGTACTTC.

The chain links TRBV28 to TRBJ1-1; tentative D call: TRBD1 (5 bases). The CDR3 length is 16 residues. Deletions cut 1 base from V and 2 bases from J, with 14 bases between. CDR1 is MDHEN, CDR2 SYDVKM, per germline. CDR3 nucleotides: TGTGCCAGCAGTTTATCCCCAGGGCGAACCAACACTGAAGCTTTCTTT. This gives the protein CASSLSPGRTNTEAFF. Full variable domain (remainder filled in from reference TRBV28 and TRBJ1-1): DVKVTQSSRYLVKRTGEKVFLECVQDMDHENMFWYRQDPGLGLRLIYFSYDVKMKEKGDIPEGYSVSREKKERFSLILESASTNQTSMYLCASSLSPGRTNTEAFFGQGTRLTVV.

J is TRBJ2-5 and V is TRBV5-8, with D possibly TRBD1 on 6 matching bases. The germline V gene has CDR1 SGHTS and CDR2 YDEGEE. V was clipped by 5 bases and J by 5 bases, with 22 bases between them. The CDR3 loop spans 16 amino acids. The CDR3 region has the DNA TGTGCCAGCAGACCCTTTGGACAGCCTGGTGGGGAGACCCAGTACTTC. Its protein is CASRPFGQPGGETQYF.

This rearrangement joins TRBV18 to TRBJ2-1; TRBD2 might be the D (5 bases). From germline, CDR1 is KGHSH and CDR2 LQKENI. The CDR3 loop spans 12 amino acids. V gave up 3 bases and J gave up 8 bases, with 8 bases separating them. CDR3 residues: CASSPGLDEQFF. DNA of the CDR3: TGTGCCAGCTCACCCGGACTGGATGAGCAGTTCTTC.

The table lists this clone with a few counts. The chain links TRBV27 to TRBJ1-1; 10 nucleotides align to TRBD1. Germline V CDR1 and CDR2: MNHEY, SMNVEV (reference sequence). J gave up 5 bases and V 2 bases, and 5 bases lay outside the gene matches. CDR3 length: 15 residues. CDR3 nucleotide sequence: TGTGCCAGCAGTTTAGAAGGGACAGGGGCGACTGAAGCTTTCTTT. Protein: CASSLEGTGATEAFF.

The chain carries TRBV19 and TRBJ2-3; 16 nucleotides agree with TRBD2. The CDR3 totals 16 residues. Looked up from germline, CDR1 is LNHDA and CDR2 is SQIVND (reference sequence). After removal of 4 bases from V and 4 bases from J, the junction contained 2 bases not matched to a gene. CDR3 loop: CASSTGTSGGADTQYF. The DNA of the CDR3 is TGTGCCAGTAGTACGGGGACTAGCGGGGGGGCAGATACGCAGTATTTT.

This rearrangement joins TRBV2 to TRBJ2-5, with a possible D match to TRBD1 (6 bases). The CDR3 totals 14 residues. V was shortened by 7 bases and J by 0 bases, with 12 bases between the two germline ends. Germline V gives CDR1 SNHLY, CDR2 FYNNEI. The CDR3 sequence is CASTGTSYQETQYF. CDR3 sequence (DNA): TGTGCCAGCACTGGGACAAGCTACCAAGAGACCCAGTACTTC.

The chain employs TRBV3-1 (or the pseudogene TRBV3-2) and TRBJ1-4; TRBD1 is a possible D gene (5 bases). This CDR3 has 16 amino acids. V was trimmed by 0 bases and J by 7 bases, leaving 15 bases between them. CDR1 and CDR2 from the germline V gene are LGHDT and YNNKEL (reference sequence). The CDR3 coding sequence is TGTGCCAGCAGCCAAGAATGGGGGGATTCTACTGAAAAACTGTTTTTT. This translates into CASSQEWGDSTEKLFF.

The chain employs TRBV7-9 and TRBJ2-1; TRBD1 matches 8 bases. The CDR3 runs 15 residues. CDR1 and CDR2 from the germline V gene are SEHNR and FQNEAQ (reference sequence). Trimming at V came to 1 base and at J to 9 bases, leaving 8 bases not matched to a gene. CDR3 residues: CASSLDGQGGSEQFF. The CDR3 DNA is TGTGCCAGCAGCTTAGATGGACAGGGTGGCAGTGAGCAGTTCTTC.

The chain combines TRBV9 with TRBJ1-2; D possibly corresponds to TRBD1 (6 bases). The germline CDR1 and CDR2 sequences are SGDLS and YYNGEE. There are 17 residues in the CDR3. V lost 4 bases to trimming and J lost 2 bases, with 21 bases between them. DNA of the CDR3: TGTGCCAGCAGCCTCCCCCGGACAGAAACTAACAACTATGGCTACACCTTC. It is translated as CASSLPRTETNNYGYTF.

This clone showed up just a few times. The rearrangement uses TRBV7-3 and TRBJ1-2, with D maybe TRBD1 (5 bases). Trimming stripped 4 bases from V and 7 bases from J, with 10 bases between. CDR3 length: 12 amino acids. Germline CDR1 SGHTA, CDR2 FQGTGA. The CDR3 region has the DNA TGTGCCAGCAGCTCGACAGTGACTGGCTACACCTTC. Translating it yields CASSSTVTGYTF.

The CDR3 protein is CAISEGTASYEQYF. CDR3 nucleotides: TGTGCCATCAGTGAGGGCACCGCCTCCTACGAGCAGTACTTC. The chain has TRBV10-3 and TRBJ2-7; no reliable D call. The germline gives CDR1 ENHRY, CDR2 SYGVKD. V was pared by 2 bases and J by 0 bases, with 8 bases between. The length of the CDR3 is 14 residues.

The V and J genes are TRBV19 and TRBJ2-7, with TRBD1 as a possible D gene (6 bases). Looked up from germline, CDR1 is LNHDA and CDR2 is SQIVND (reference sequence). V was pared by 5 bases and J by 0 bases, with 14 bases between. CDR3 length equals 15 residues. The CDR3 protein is CASSRTATFSYEQYF. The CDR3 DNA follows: TGTGCCAGTAGTCGGACAGCGACCTTCTCCTACGAGCAGTACTTC. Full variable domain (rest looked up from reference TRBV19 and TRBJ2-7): DGGITQSPKYLFRKEGQNVTLSCEQNLNHDAMYWYRQDPGQGLRLIYYSQIVNDFQKGDIAEGYSVSREKKESFPLTVTSAQKNPTAFYLCASSRTATFSYEQYFGPGTRLTVT.